The subject of this entry is one TCR beta chain. The sample is drawn from a study of blood T cell repertoires in COVID-19. Data came from immunoSEQ multiplex PCR; TCRdb stores just in-frame clones and leaves some out. The sample consists of about 210,000 clones, about 88% of them appearing once. The junction had 5 bases not matched to a gene; V was cut back by 4 bases and J by 3 bases. The CDR3 is made up of 15 amino acids. Per germline, CDR1 SNHLY and CDR2 FYNNEI. This sequence originates from a woman in her thirties or forties with acute or convalescent COVID-19. Sequenced input: peripheral blood. V is TRBV2 and J is TRBJ2-3, with TRBD2 matching over 9 bases. The CDR3 loop is CASSVSLAGTDTQYF. The CDR3 DNA reads TGTGCCAGCAGTGTATCGCTAGCGGGGACAGATACGCAGTATTTT. The full variable domain, completed using reference TRBV2 and TRBJ2-3, is EPEVTQTPSHQVTQMGQEVILRCVPISNHLYFYWYRQILGQKVEFLVSFYNNEISEKSEIFDDQFSVERPDGSNFTLKIRSTKLEDSAMYFCASSVSLAGTDTQYFGPGTRLTVL.